This TCR beta chain emerged from a study of response to subunit inactivated influenza vaccine. General study findings and limits: Seasonal influenza vaccination, on each occasion, was suggested by the authors to recruit few new T cells.

Looked up from germline, CDR1 is MDHEN and CDR2 is SYDVKM. CDR3 length: 14 amino acids. The ends lost 6 bases at V and 5 bases at J; junction bases unmatched: 9. Regarding this clonotype: The antigen is undetermined.

TCRdb reanalysed the RT-PCR reads using MiXCR and keeps one entry per CDR3 protein. This sample yields some 640,000 distinct CDR3 sequences, of which about 15% are seen a single time; less than 9% belongs to the top ten. This TCR was sampled from a man aged 50 to 60 who received an inactivated influenza vaccine. The sequences come from PBMCs from blood, collected around 14 days before vaccination. The genes are TRBV28 and TRBJ2-7; 8 bases are a match to TRBD2. CDR3 sequence (DNA): TGTGCCAGCAGCCGAACGGGGGGGTGGCACGAGCAGTACTTC. Translated, it gives CASSRTGGWHEQYF. The complete variable domain, with remaining parts taken from reference TRBV28 and TRBJ2-7, reads DVKVTQSSRYLVKRTGEKVFLECVQDMDHENMFWYRQDPGLGLRLIYFSYDVKMKEKGDIPEGYSVSREKKERFSLILESASTNQTSMYLCASSRTGGWHEQYFGPGTRLTVT.